This note documents a single TCR beta chain sequence. The antigen is not known. The data were taken from a study of cytomegalovirus exposure and HLA in healthy donors. Study-wide results and caveats: The authors considered a cluster of highly shared sequence variants likely to be a sequencing artifact. Versus the approximately 720-donor mean, an Asian-associated ancestry cluster reportedly showed fewer N-insertions in a later analysis. Being productive about 87% or about 30% of the time was typical of most TCR beta V segments in an earlier analysis. Later on, an analysis showed TCR association rates differing by HLA locus, with DRB1 the most and HLA-C the fewest.

The study ran its PCR with 60 Vbeta and 13 Jbeta primers. Only in-frame clones appear in the TCRdb table, and some are missing; sequencing was by immunoSEQ multiplex PCR. The table shows more than 80,000 clones, with 60% to 80% occurring only once. This CDR3 has 15 amino acids. V dropped 3 bases and J dropped 3; count of bases not matched to a gene: 2. The germline gives CDR1 LNHNV, CDR2 YYDKDF (reference sequence). The gene calls are TRBV15 and TRBJ1-5, with 10 bases that match TRBD1. Material: PBMCs. The TCR was taken from a man in his fifties or sixties in good health and CMV-seronegative. CDR3 bases: TGTGCCACCAGCAGGGGGACAGGGGTCAATCAGCCCCAGCATTTT. It encodes CATSRGTGVNQPQHF.